Below, 19 T cell receptor beta chains from the same sample are listed, as sequenced in a study of T cells in Graves' hyperthyroidism and ophthalmopathy. The CDR3 regions of TCR beta were amplified from RNA transcripts. A set of HTBI primers served as the primers for a first-round RT-PCR of the TCR CDR3. TCRdb re-called the multiplex PCR reads through MiXCR, storing one row per CDR3 protein. The table includes some 350,000 distinct CDR3 sequences, around 13% detected once. Sequenced input: blood. These receptors were taken from a middle-aged woman with Graves' ophthalmopathy.

This clonotype was seen at least ten times. This chain joins TRBV20-1 and TRBJ2-7; TRBD2 agrees at 10 bases. Trimming removed 0 bases from V and 3 bases from J; junction bases left unmatched: 2. Germline assignment: CDR1 DFQATT and CDR2 SNEGSKA (reference sequence). The CDR3 is 14 amino acids. The CDR3 protein is CSARDIAGGYEQYF. The CDR3 nucleotides read TGCAGTGCTAGAGACATAGCGGGAGGCTACGAGCAGTACTTC.

This clonotype was picked up many times. The V call is TRBV7-2, the J call TRBJ1-5, with D perhaps matching TRBD1 (6 bases). Trimming left V 2 bases short and J 3 bases short, with 11 bases between. The CDR3 extends over 15 amino acids. Germline V lookup: CDR1 SGHTA, CDR2 FQGNSA. This CDR3 reads CASSLSQGLNQPQHF. The CDR3 DNA sequence: TGTGCCAGCAGCTTAAGTCAGGGGCTCAATCAGCCCCAGCATTTT.

At least ten counts were recorded for this clonotype. The junction departs from the called germline gene at one end, perhaps through a read error. V usage is TRBV20-1 and J usage is TRBJ2-3, with TRBD1 as a possible D gene (6 bases). Germline V CDR1 and CDR2: DFQATT, SNEGSKA (reference sequence). The CDR3 contains 14 residues. CDR3 loop: CSALDSLFTDMQYF. CDR3 nucleotide sequence: TGCAGTGCTCTGGACAGTCTATTCACAGATATGCAGTATTTT.

Ten or more counts support this clonotype. The chain recombines TRBV5-8 with TRBJ2-1; no firm D call. Germline CDR1 and CDR2: SGHTS and YDEGEE. V was shortened by 0 bases and J by 6 bases, with 4 bases between the two germline ends. This CDR3 region has 12 residues. CDR3 nucleotides: TGTGCCAGCAGCTTGGCCCTCAATGAGCAGTTCTTC. This sequence encodes CASSLALNEQFF.

This clonotype was observed at least ten times. The gene calls are TRBV9 and TRBJ2-1, with a weak D call TRBD2 (5 bases). Germline V lookup: CDR1 SGDLS, CDR2 YYNGEE. The V gene lost 0 bases and the J gene lost 7 bases, with 11 bases spanning the gap. CDR3 length equals 14 residues. The CDR3 DNA sequence: TGTGCCAGCAGCGTAGGTAATAGCGAGAATGAGCAGTTCTTC. The encoded protein is CASSVGNSENEQFF.

In this sample, this clonotype turned up many times. The J gene is TRBJ1-2, the V gene TRBV28; 7 bases align to TRBD1. With V trimmed by 1 base and J by 0 bases, 5 bases remained unmatched. This CDR3 comprises 16 residues. The germline V gene has CDR1 MDHEN and CDR2 SYDVKM. The CDR3 DNA sequence: TGTGCCAGCAGTTTATTCGGGACAGAAACTAACTATGGCTACACCTTC. It yields the protein CASSLFGTETNYGYTF.

In this sample, this clonotype turned up many times. The chain links TRBV29-1 to TRBJ1-1; D call uncertain. V dropped 7 bases and J dropped 1 base, with 10 bases sitting between them. The CDR3 has 12 amino acids. Germline V gene lookup returns CDR1 SQVTM and CDR2 ANQGSEA. CDR3 region: CSGVRQNTEAFF. The CDR3 coding sequence is TGCAGCGGCGTACGTCAGAACACTGAAGCTTTCTTT.

This clonotype has ten or more counts. The chain has TRBV10-1 and TRBJ2-3; D is uncertain. Trimming cost V 2 bases and J 0 bases, with 9 bases left between them. The germline CDR1 and CDR2 sequences are WNHNN and SYGVQD (reference sequence). The CDR3 length is 15 residues. This chain's CDR3 is CASSETGRSTDTQYF. The CDR3 DNA reads as TGCGCCAGCAGTGAGACTGGAAGAAGCACAGATACGCAGTATTTT.

This clonotype was picked up many times. The rearrangement uses TRBV29-1 and TRBJ1-1; D is uncertain. Trimming took 3 bases from V and 5 from J, leaving 7 bases between them. The CDR3 length is 11 residues. Germline assignment: CDR1 SQVTM and CDR2 ANQGSEA. CDR3: CSVDVGTEAFF. CDR3 nucleotides: TGCAGCGTTGACGTGGGTACTGAAGCTTTCTTT.

This clonotype was detected many times. V gene TRBV6-5 combines with J gene TRBJ1-6, with TRBD1 as a possible D gene (5 bases). The CDR3 is 16 amino acids. Between the trimmed V and J ends, which lost 0 bases and 1 base, there was a span of 7 bases. CDR1 MNHEY and CDR2 SVGAGI come from the germline V gene. The CDR3 sequence: CASSYSRTSYNSPLHF. The CDR3 DNA reads TGTGCCAGCAGTTACTCGAGGACATCCTATAATTCACCCCTCCACTTT.

This clonotype was counted many times. The chain links TRBV2 to TRBJ2-7, with a possible D match to TRBD1 (5 bases). CDR3 length equals 12 residues. Germline assignment: CDR1 SNHLY and CDR2 FYNNEI. V lost 6 bases and J 1 base, leaving 7 bases between the germline ends. The chain's CDR3 is CASRGLSYEQYF. For the CDR3, the DNA is TGTGCCAGCAGGGGGCTGTCCTACGAGCAGTACTTC. The whole variable domain, remainder taken from reference TRBV2 and TRBJ2-7, is EPEVTQTPSHQVTQMGQEVILRCVPISNHLYFYWYRQILGQKVEFLVSFYNNEISEKSEIFDDQFSVERPDGSNFTLKIRSTKLEDSAMYFCASRGLSYEQYFGPGTRLTVT.

V gene TRBV24-1 combines with J gene TRBJ2-3; D is possibly TRBD1 (6 bases). V shed 0 bases and J shed 2 bases, with 8 bases lying between them. The length of the CDR3 is 15 residues. The germline V gene encodes CDR1 KGHDR and CDR2 SFDVKD. The CDR3 sequence is CATSDLQGYTDTQYF. CDR3 DNA sequence: TGTGCCACCAGTGATTTGCAGGGGTACACAGATACGCAGTATTTT.

This clonotype was found many times. The gene calls are TRBV19 and TRBJ2-2; 12 bases agree with TRBD2. With V trimmed by 6 bases and J by 6 bases, 5 bases remained unmatched. The CDR3 consists of 15 residues. From germline, CDR1 is LNHDA and CDR2 SQIVND (reference sequence). The CDR3 reads CASSLLAGGPGELFF. The DNA for the CDR3 is TGTGCCAGTAGCCTCCTAGCGGGGGGGCCCGGGGAGCTGTTTTTT.

Ten or more counts support this clonotype. This sequence joins TRBV20-1 and TRBJ2-3, with 9 nucleotides matching TRBD2. The trim removed 6 bases at V and 11 bases at J, leaving 12 bases unmatched. Germline CDR1 DFQATT, CDR2 SNEGSKA (reference sequence). The CDR3 totals 13 residues. Here the CDR3 reads CSAPTTLAGMQYF. The CDR3 coding sequence is TGCAGTGCCCCTACCACCCTAGCGGGAATGCAGTATTTT.

The genes are TRBV5-5 and TRBJ2-1, with TRBD2 matching over 8 bases. This CDR3 is built from 15 residues. Germline V gene sequence: CDR1 SGHKS, CDR2 YYEKEE (reference sequence). The V gene end was trimmed by 4 bases and the J gene end by 5 bases; junction bases not matched to a gene: 8. CDR3 sequence reads: CASSRTSGTNNEQFF. The CDR3, as DNA: TGTGCCAGCAGCAGAACTAGCGGAACTAACAATGAGCAGTTCTTC.

This clonotype has at least ten counts. The chain links TRBV28 to TRBJ2-1, with TRBD2 matching over 10 bases. CDR1 is MDHEN and CDR2 is SYDVKM in the germline V gene. The CDR3 consists of 14 residues. V was pared by 3 bases and J by 9 bases, with 5 bases of the junction left unmatched. CDR3 in amino acids: CASSFPSGGGEQFF. Written as DNA, the CDR3 is TGTGCCAGCAGTTTCCCTAGCGGGGGAGGTGAGCAGTTCTTC.

This chain connects TRBV7-9 to TRBJ1-2, with 9 bases matching TRBD1. The CDR3 loop spans 17 amino acids. After removal of 4 bases from V and 4 bases from J, the junction contained 13 bases not matched to a gene. Germline V CDR1 and CDR2: SEHNR, FQNEAQ (reference sequence). This CDR3 reads CASSSGTGSSGSYGYTF. The CDR3 DNA sequence: TGTGCCAGCAGCTCAGGGACAGGGAGTAGCGGTTCCTATGGCTACACCTTC.

This clonotype was observed many times. The chain combines TRBV27 with TRBJ2-5; perhaps D is TRBD1 or TRBD2 (5 bases each). This CDR3 has 20 amino acids. V lost 5 bases, J lost 5 bases, and 33 bases lay in between. CDR1 is MNHEY and CDR2 is SMNVEV in the germline V gene (reference sequence). CDR3 region: CASSLNLPGRRTGFRETQYF. CDR3 sequence (DNA): TGTGCCAGCAGTCTCAACTTACCGGGACGGAGGACGGGGTTCCGGGAGACCCAGTACTTC.

This clonotype was counted many times. The CDR3 loop reads CATSDAGGVGTEAFF. The CDR3 DNA reads TGTGCCACCAGTGATGCAGGGGGCGTAGGAACTGAAGCTTTCTTT. V usage is TRBV24-1 and J usage is TRBJ1-1; 8 bases agree with TRBD1. The length of the CDR3 is 15 residues. V dropped 3 bases and J dropped 5; count of bases not matched to a gene: 7. CDR1 KGHDR and CDR2 SFDVKD come from the germline V gene.